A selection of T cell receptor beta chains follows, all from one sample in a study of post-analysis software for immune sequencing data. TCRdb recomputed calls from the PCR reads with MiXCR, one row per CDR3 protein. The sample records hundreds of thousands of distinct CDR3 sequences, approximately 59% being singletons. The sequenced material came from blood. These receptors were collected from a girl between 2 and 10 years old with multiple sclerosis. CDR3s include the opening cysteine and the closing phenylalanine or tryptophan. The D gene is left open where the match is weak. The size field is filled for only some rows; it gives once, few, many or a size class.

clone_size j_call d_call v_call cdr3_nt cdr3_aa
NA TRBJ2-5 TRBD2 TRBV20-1 TGCAGTGCCGAAGCGGGGGGGCCTGCTTTAGAGACCCAGTACTTC CSAEAGGPALETQYF
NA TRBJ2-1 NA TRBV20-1 TGCAGCACAATTAAAGGGGGTAGCTCCTACAATGAGCAGTTCTTC CSTIKGGSSYNEQFF
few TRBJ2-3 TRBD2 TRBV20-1 TGCAGTGCTAACATAGCGGGGACTAAAGGGGATACGCAGTATTTT CSANIAGTKGDTQYF
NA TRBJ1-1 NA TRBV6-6 TGTGCCAGCAGCTTCGAGCCTAACACTGAAGCTTTCTTT CASSFEPNTEAFF
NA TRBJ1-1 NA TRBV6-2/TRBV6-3 TGTGCCAGCAGTTACCGGCGGGCGTTAGACACTGAAGCTTTCTTT CASSYRRALDTEAFF
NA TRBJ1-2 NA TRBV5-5 TGTGCCAGCATACTGGGACTCCCAGATAACTATGGCTACACCTTC CASILGLPDNYGYTF
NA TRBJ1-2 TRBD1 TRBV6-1 TGTGCCAGCAGTGGAGCGGACAGGGTTTCCACCTACACCTTC CASSGADRVSTYTF
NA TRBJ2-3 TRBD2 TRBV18 TGTGCCAGCTCACCTCTCGGCGAGACTAGCGGGAGGTCCAAGGATACGCAGTATTTT CASSPLGETSGRSKDTQYF
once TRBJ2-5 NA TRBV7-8 TGTGCCAGCAGCTTAGGCCGCACCCCGTACCAAGAGACCCAGTACTTC CASSLGRTPYQETQYF
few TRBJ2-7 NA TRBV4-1 TGCGCCAGCAGCCAAGATGAGGAGGGGAGCCTATCCTACGAGCAGTACTTC CASSQDEEGSLSYEQYF
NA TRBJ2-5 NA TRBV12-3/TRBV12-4 TGTGCCAGCAGTTTTTCCAGGGACCAAGAGACCCAGTACTTC CASSFSRDQETQYF
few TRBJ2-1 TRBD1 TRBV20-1 TGCAGTGCTAGAGATGGGGGACAGGGCCCTAATGAGCAGTTCTTC CSARDGGQGPNEQFF
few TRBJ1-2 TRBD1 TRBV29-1 TGCAGCGCCGACGGGACAGGGGGATGGAGTGGCTACACCTTC CSADGTGGWSGYTF
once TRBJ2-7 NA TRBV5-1 TGCGCCAGCAGCTTGACCCCAGGGCCGAGGGCCTACGAGCAGTACTTC CASSLTPGPRAYEQYF
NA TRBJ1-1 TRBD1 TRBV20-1 TGCAGTGTCTACGACAGGGGGCGTGGCACTGAAGCTTTCTTT CSVYDRGRGTEAFF
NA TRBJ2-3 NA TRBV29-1 TGCAGCGCCCCCGGTGGGCCTTACACAGATACGCAGTATTTT CSAPGGPYTDTQYF
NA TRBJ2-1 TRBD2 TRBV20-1 TGCAGTGCTGAGCGGGAGCGAGGTGAGCAGTTCTTC CSAERERGEQFF
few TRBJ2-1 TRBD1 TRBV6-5 TGTGCCAGCAGCTCCGGGGGACAGGGTCACAATGAGCAGTTCTTC CASSSGGQGHNEQFF
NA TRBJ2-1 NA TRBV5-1 TGCGCCAGCAGCCTAGTTCAGTCGGGGTACAATGAGCAGTTCTTC CASSLVQSGYNEQFF
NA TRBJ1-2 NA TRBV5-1 TGCGCCAGCAGCTTGGCGACAGTGATTAACTATGGCTACACCTTC CASSLATVINYGYTF
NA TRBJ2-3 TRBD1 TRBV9 TGTGCCAGCAGCGTGACAGGGGAACCAGATACGCAGTATTTT CASSVTGEPDTQYF
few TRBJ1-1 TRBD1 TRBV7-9 TGTGCCGGCAGCTTAGAGGGACAGGCTTTCTTT CAGSLEGQAFF
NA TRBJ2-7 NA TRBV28 TGTGCCAGCGCAGAATATTCCTTCATGAGCTCCTACGAGCAGTACTTC CASAEYSFMSSYEQYF
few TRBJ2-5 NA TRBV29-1 TGCAGCGTTGAATCGCCTAAGGCTAGGGAGACCCAGTACTTC CSVESPKARETQYF
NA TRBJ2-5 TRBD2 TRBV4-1 TGCGCCAGCAGCCAAGTGCGCGGGAGACAAGAGACCCAGTACTTC CASSQVRGRQETQYF
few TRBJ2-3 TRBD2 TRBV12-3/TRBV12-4 TGTGCCAGCAACGTAGCGGGAGCCGGTAACACAGATACGCAGTATTTT CASNVAGAGNTDTQYF
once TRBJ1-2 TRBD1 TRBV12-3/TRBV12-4 TGTGCCAGCAGTTTTCGTACAGGGGGCGACTATGGCTACACCTTC CASSFRTGGDYGYTF
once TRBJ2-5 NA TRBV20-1 TGCAGTGCGTCGGCCTCCCTGGAGACCCAGTACTTC CSASASLETQYF
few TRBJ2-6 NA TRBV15 TGTGCCACCAGCAGAGATCCCAGGGCTGGGGCCAACGTCCTGACTTTC CATSRDPRAGANVLTF
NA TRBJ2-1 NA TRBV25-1 TGTGCCAGCAGTGAATCAACTAGGGGATCAACATACAATGAGCAGTTCTTC CASSESTRGSTYNEQFF
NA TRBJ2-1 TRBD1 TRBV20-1 TGCAGTGCTGTACAGGGGAAGGTCGGTACTGAGCAGTTCTTC CSAVQGKVGTEQFF